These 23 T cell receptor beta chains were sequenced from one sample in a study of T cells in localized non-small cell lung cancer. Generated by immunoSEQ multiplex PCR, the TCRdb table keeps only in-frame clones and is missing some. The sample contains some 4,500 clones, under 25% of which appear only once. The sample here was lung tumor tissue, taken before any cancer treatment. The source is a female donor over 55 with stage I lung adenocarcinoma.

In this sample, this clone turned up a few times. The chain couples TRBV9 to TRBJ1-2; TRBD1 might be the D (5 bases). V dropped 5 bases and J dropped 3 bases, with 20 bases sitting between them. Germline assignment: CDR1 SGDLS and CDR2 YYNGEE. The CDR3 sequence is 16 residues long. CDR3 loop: CASSVPGTGGYYGYTF. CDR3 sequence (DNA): TGTGCCAGCAGTGTTCCCGGGACCGGGGGTTACTATGGCTACACCTTC.

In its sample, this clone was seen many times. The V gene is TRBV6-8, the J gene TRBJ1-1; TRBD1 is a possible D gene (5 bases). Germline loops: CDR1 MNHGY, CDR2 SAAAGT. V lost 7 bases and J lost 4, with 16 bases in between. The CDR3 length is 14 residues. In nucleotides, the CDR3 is TGTGCCAGCACCCCCGGGAGGGGCCGCACTGAAGCTTTCTTT. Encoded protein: CASTPGRGRTEAFF.

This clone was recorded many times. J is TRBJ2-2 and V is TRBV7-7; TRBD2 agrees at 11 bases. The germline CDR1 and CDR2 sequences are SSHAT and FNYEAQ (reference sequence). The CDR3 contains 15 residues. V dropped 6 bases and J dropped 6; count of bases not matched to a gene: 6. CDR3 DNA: TGTGCCAGCAGACCGGGACTAGCGGACTCCGGGGAGCTGTTTTTT. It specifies CASRPGLADSGELFF.

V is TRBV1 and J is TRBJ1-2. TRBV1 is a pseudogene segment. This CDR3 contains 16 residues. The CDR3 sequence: CASSQDWVRGGYGYTF. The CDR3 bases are TGCGCCAGCAGCCAAGATTGGGTTCGGGGCGGCTATGGCTACACCTTC.

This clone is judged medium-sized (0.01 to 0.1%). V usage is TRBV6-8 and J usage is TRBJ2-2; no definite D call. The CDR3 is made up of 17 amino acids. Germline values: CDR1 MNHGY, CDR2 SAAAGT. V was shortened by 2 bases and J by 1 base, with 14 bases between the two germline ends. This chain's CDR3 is CASSYLVGFGNTGELFF. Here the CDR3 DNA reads TGTGCCAGCAGTTACCTGGTGGGGTTCGGGAACACCGGGGAGCTGTTTTTT.

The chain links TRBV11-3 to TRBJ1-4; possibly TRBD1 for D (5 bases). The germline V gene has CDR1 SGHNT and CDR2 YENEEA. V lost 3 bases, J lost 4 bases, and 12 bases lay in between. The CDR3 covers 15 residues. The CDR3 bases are TGTGCCAGCAGCTTGCAGGGTATGGGTAATGAAAAACTGTTTTTT. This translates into CASSLQGMGNEKLFF.

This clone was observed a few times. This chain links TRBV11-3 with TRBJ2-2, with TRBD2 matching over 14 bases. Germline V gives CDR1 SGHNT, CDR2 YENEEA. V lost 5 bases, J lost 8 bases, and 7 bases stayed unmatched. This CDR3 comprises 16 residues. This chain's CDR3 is CASSPHGLAGGGELFF. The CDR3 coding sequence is TGTGCCAGCAGCCCCCACGGACTAGCGGGAGGTGGGGAGCTGTTTTTT.

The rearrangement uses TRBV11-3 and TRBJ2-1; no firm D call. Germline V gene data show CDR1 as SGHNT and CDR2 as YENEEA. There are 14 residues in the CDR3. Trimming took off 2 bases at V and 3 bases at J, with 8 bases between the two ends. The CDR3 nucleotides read TGTGCCAGCAGCTTAACTCCCCTCTACAATGAGCAGTTCTTC. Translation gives CASSLTPLYNEQFF. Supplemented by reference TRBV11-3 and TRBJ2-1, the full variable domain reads EAGVVQSPRYKIIEKKQPVAFWCNPISGHNTLYWYLQNLGQGPELLIRYENEEAVDDSQLPKDRFSAERLKGVDSTLKIQPAELGDSAVYLCASSLTPLYNEQFFGPGTRLTVL.

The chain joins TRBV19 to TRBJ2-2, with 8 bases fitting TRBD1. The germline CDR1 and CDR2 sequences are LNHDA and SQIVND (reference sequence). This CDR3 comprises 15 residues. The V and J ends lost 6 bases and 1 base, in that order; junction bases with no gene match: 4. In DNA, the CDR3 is TGTGCCAGTAGGTGGACAGGGAGGAACACCGGGGAGCTGTTTTTT. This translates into CASRWTGRNTGELFF.

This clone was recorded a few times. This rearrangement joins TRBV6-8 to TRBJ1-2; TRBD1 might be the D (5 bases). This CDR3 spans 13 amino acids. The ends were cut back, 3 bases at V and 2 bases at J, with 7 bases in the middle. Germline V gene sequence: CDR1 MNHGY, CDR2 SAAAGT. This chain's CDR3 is CASSYDRNYGYTF. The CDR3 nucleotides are TGTGCCAGCAGTTATGACAGAAACTATGGCTACACCTTC.

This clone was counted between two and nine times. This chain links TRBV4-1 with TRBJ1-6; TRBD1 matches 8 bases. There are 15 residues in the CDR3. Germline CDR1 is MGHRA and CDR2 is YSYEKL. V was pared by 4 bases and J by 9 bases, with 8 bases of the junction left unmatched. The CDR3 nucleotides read TGCGCCAGCAGCCCGGGACAGGACTCGGGTTCACCCCTCCACTTT. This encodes CASSPGQDSGSPLHF.

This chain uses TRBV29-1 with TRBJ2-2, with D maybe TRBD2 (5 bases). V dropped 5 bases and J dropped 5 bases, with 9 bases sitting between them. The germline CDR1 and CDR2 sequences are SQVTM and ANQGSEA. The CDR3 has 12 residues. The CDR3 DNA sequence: TGCAGCGTTCTTCCGGGGACCGGGGAGCTGTTTTTT. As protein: CSVLPGTGELFF.

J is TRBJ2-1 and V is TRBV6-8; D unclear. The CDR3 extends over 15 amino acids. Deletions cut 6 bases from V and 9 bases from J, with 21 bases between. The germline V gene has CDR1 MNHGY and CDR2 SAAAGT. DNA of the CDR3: TGTGCCAGCAGATATGGGCGGTTTGGTTTTGGTGAGCAGTTCTTC. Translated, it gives CASRYGRFGFGEQFF.

The CDR3 sequence is CAWSVRGSSTDTQYF. The CDR3 DNA sequence: TGTGCCTGGAGTGTACGAGGCTCGAGCACAGATACGCAGTATTTT. The chain combines TRBV30 with TRBJ2-3; D is unclear. From germline, CDR1 is GTSNPN and CDR2 SVGIG (reference sequence). Trimming removed 0 bases from V and 0 bases from J, with 10 bases in between. This CDR3 region has 15 residues.

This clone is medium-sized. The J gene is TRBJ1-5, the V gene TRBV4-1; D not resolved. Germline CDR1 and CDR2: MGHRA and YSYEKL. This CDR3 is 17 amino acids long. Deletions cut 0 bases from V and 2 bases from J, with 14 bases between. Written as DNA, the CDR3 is TGCGCCAGCAGCCAAGACTTGTGGGGTTCGGGCAATCAGCCCCAGCATTTT. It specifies CASSQDLWGSGNQPQHF.

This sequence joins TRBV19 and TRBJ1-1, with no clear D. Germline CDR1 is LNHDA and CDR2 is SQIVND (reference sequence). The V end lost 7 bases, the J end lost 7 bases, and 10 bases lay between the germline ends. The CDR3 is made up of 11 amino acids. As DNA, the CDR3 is TGTGCCAGTATGAACATTTTTGAAGCTTTCTTT. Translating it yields CASMNIFEAFF.

The DNA for the CDR3 is TGTGCCAGTAGCCTACCGGGACAGGGGTTTAGGCAGCCCCAGCATTTT. Protein sequence: CASSLPGQGFRQPQHF. V and J are TRBV19 and TRBJ1-5; 10 bases match TRBD1. Germline assignment: CDR1 LNHDA and CDR2 SQIVND (reference sequence). This CDR3 region has 16 residues. V dropped 6 bases and J dropped 7; count of bases not matched to a gene: 12.

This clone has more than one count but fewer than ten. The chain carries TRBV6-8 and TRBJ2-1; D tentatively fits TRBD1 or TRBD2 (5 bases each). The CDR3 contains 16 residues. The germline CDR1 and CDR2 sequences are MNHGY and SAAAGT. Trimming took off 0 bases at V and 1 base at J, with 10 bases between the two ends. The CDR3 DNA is TGTGCCAGCAGTTACTCGAGGGGTGGTTCCTACAATGAGCAGTTCTTC. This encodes CASSYSRGGSYNEQFF.

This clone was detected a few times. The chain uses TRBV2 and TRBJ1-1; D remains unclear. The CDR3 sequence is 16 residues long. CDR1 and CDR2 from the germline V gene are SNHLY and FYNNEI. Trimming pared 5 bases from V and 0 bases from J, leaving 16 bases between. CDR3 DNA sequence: TGTGCCAGCAGTCTCCCTAGGGTCCGGATGAACACTGAAGCTTTCTTT. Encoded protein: CASSLPRVRMNTEAFF.

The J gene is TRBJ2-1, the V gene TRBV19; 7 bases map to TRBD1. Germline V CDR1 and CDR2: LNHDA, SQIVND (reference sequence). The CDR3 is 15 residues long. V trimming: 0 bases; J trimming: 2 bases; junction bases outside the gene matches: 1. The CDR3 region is CASSIDQGAYNEQFF. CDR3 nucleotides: TGTGCCAGTAGTATAGACCAGGGGGCCTACAATGAGCAGTTCTTC.

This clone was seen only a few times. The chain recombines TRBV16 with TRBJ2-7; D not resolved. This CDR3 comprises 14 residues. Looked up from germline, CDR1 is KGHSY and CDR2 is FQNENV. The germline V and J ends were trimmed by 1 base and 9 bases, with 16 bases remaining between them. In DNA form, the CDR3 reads TGTGCCAGCAGCCAATTCATGGCAGCTGGTTGGCAGTACTTC. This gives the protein CASSQFMAAGWQYF.

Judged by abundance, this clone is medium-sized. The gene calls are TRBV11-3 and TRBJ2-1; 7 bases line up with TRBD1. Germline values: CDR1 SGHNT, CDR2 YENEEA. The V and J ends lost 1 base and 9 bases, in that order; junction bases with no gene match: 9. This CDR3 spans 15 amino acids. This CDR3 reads CASSLVPSAGGEQFF. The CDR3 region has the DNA TGTGCCAGCAGCTTAGTACCGTCCGCAGGGGGTGAGCAGTTCTTC. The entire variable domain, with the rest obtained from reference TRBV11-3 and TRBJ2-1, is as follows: EAGVVQSPRYKIIEKKQPVAFWCNPISGHNTLYWYLQNLGQGPELLIRYENEEAVDDSQLPKDRFSAERLKGVDSTLKIQPAELGDSAVYLCASSLVPSAGGEQFFGPGTRLTVL.

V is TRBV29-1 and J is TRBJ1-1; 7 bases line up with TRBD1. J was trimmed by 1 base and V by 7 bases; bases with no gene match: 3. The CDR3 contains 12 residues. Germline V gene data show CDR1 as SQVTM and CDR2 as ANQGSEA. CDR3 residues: CSGGGWNTEAFF. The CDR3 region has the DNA TGCAGCGGAGGGGGCTGGAACACTGAAGCTTTCTTT.